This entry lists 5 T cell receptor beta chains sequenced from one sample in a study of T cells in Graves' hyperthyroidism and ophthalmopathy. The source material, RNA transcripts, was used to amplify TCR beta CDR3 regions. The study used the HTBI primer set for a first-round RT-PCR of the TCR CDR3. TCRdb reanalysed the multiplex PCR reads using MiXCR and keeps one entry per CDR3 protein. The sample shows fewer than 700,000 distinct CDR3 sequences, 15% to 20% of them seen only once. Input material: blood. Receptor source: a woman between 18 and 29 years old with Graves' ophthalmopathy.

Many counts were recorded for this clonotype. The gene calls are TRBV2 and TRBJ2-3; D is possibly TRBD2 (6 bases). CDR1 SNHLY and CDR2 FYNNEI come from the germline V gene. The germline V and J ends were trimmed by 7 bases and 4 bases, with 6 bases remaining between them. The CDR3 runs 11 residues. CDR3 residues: CASTGADTQYF. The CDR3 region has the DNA TGTGCCAGCACGGGAGCAGATACGCAGTATTTT.

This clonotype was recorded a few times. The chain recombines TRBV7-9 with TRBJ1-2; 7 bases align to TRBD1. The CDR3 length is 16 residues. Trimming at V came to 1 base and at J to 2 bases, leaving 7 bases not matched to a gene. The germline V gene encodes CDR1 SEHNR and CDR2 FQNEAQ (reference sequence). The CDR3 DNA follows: TGTGCCAGCAGCTTAGGAGGGGCAGGGGGGAACTATGGCTACACCTTC. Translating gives CASSLGGAGGNYGYTF.

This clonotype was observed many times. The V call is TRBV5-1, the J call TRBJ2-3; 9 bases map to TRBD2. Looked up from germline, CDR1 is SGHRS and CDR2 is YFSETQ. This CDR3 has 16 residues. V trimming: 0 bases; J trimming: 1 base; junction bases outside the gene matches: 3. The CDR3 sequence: CASSLGRGGRTDTQYF. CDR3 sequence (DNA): TGCGCCAGCAGCTTGGGGCGGGGGGGACGCACAGATACGCAGTATTTT.

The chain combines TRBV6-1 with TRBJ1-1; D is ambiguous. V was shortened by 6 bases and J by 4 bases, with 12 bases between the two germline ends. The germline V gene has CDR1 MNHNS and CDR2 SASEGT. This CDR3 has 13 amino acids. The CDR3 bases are TGTGCCAGCAGGGACGGATTCAGCACTGAAGCTTTCTTT. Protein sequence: CASRDGFSTEAFF.

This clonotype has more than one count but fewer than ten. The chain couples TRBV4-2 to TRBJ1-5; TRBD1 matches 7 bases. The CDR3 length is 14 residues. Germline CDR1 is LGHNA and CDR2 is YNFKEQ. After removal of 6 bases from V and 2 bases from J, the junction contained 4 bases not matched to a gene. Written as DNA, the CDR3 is TGTGCCAGCAGGCTTACAGGGGGCAATCAGCCCCAGCATTTT. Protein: CASRLTGGNQPQHF.